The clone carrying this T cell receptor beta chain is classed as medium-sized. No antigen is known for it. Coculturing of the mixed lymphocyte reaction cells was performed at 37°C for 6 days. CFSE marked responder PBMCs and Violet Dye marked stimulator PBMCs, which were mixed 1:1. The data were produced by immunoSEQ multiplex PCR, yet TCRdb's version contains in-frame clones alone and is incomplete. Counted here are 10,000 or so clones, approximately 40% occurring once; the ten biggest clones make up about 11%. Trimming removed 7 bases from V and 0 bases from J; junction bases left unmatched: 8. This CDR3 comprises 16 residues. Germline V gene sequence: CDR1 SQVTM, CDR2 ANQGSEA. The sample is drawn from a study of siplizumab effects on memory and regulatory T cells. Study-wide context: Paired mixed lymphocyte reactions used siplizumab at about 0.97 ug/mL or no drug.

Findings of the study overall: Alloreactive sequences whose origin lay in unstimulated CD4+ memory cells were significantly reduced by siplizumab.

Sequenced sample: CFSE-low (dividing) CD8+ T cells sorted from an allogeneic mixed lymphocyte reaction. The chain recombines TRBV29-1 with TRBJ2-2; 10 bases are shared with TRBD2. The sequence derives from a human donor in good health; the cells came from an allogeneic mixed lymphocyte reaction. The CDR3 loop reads CSAGLAGGSNTGELFF. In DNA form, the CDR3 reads TGCAGCGCTGGTTTAGCGGGGGGATCGAACACCGGGGAGCTGTTTTTT.